The entry that follows covers one TCR beta chain sequence. The data were produced by immunoSEQ multiplex PCR, yet TCRdb's version contains in-frame clones alone and is incomplete. The table shows some 29,000 clones, with more than 70% occurring only once. From germline, CDR1 is MNHEY and CDR2 SMNVEV (reference sequence). The length of the CDR3 is 13 residues. With 6 bases removed from V and 9 bases from J, the gap between germline ends came to 15 bases. This record comes from a study of PD-L1 blockade in urothelial cancer. The chain has TRBV27 and TRBJ1-5; a weak D match, TRBD1 (6 bases). The sequence was collected from a man between 45 and 60 years old with urothelial cancer. This sample comprised PBMCs, obtained around atezolizumab (anti-PD-L1) treatment. The CDR3: CASSDRTGRPQHF. The CDR3 DNA reads as TGTGCCAGCAGCGACAGGACTGGGAGGCCCCAGCATTTT.